This TCR beta chain was observed in a study of shared clonotypes between healthy human individuals. Regarding the study as a whole: Even with large depth, rarefaction showed that sorted-subset sequencing was incomplete.

The protocol was immunoSEQ multiplex PCR, while the TCRdb copy is restricted to in-frame clones and leaves out a portion. The sample lists roughly 110,000 clones, about 63% occurring once. Concerning this clone: Its target is unknown.

The CDR3 extends over 16 amino acids. The chain uses TRBV21-1 and TRBJ2-7. TRBV21-1 is given as a pseudogene. The sequence was obtained from a woman aged 30 to 39 in good health. The material sequenced was memory CD8+ T cells sorted from blood. The subset was: CD45RO+ cells pooled with CCR7-negative TemRA cells. The CDR3 sequence is CASSKVVFPSSYEQYF. The CDR3 DNA reads as TGTGCCAGCAGCAAAGTGGTGTTCCCAAGCTCCTACGAGCAGTACTTC.